This T cell receptor beta chain was profiled in a study of human T cells and chemical hapten exposure (dated by TCRdb to the early 2020s). Context from the whole study: For sensitization, 2% DPC in acetone was applied to a roughly 2 cm by roughly 2 cm area of upper inner arm skin. Weekly therapeutic DPC doses were additionally applied to the scalp of patients throughout the roughly 23-week study period. Patch testing on the upper back used Finn chambers containing 0.01% DPC, with scoring done after 6 days according to International Contact Dermatitis Research Group standards. Most of the patients in the cohort were female, and the cohort covered alopecia areata with under or over 50% scalp involvement, alopecia totalis and alopecia universalis. Libraries were combined into a pool for sequencing, and differences in TCR yield between samples came mainly from small differences in library volumes within the pool. In alopecia patients, the study followed how the peripheral blood TCR repertoire changed in vivo over primary and secondary sensitization to diphenylcyclopropenone (DPC), a hapten. Blood was sampled from patients pre-sensitization (week 0) and at 2, 6 and about 24 weeks after DPC sensitization. Twenty-nine alopecia patients gave blood for TCR sequencing at one to four time points (pre-sensitization, 2, 6 and 24 weeks). What the work shows at the level of the full study, not this receptor alone: Expanded TCRs formed significantly more large CDR3 similarity clusters than pre-sensitization or healthy control sets, consistent with antigen-driven responses. After repeated subsampling, changes were observed in the strength of the expansion versus patch-test correlation and in the threshold at which the correlation became significant. DPC sensitization did not change the number of TCRs with a frequency above 1 in 1000, and there was no evidence of changes in global repertoire structure. Because all patients had alopecia, a presumed autoimmune disease, the immune response of the patients might differ from that of healthy individuals. Patch test score correlated positively with the number of PT1 expanded TCRs, reaching significance at thresholds 8, 16 and 32 but not at 4.

This clonotype was seen a few times. Its antigen remains unidentified. No clone much larger than this one lies a single base away; base qualities are absent. Explained via the paper, the time point label denotes: pre-sensitization, week 0. The label giving this sample's treatment or condition can be read as: therapeutic diphenylcyclopropenone sensitization with weekly scalp DPC. At every patch-test visit, the blood draw took place before the patch test was put on. To be eligible, patients had to be aged 18 to 70, diagnosed with alopecia and judged suitable for DPC therapy, while pregnant patients were excluded. Total RNA was extracted from unfractionated whole blood that had been collected in Tempus Blood RNA tubes. The junction shows trimming of 4 bases on V and 7 bases on J, and the gene matches do not reach 23 bases of it. The CDR3 holds 19 amino acids from the cysteine to the phenylalanine. Of the read, only the CDR3 DNA is kept; its 57 bases are in frame from base 1. CDR1 and CDR2, per the germline V gene, are LGHNA and YSLEER.

Libraries were made using RACE. The sequencer listed for this sample is NextSeq 500. During library preparation, unique molecular identifiers were attached to individual cDNA molecules so that TCRs could be counted quantitatively and reproducibly. Both TCR alpha and TCR beta chains were sequenced from each blood RNA sample. Turning to the authors' computational methods: The median number of TCRs per sample was over 95,000, ranging from roughly 20,000 to 700,000. V, J and CDR3 annotation of the TCR reads was performed with the Decombinator software suite. For the PS versus PT1 abundance plots, all samples were subsampled to the same number of TCRs (28,000). Expanded TCRs were defined as absent before sensitization and observed at least eight times at the 2-week time point. The public reads were reanalyzed by TCRdb: fastp trimming at Q25, MiXCR alignment, in-frame beta chains only. Rows with one shared CDR3 protein collapse into an entry with the most common genes and DNA. In this record, the V and J calls reflect TCRdb's handling and not the investigators' own analysis. The sample table contains some 110,000 distinct CDR3 sequences; only one count was recorded for roughly 12% of them. The ten largest account for 1.6% of the sample.

Here the chain combines TRBV4-3 and TRBJ1-2; 8 central bases correspond to TRBD1. The sequence was collected from a woman aged 45-65 years with alopecia areata. Some clones in this sample may be carry-over from other donors' samples. The sample here was whole blood, taken in connection with sensitization to the hapten diphenylcyclopropenone (DPC). The CDR3 protein sequence reads: CASSRHRLQGQGNGTGYTF. The sequence in DNA is TGCGCCAGCAGCCGTCACAGGTTACAAGGACAGGGTAATGGTACTGGCTACACCTTC.